These 30 T cell receptor beta chains were all obtained from the same sample, sequenced in a study of T cell responses to AZD1222 COVID-19 vaccine. The data were produced by immunoSEQ multiplex PCR, yet TCRdb's version contains in-frame clones alone and is incomplete. In the table there are about 140,000 clones, 88% of which are singletons. The specimen was peripheral blood, collected on day 0 of AZD1222 vaccination. These receptors were taken from an adult in good health.

The V gene is TRBV20-1, the J gene TRBJ1-1; D uncertain. Germline CDR1 DFQATT, CDR2 SNEGSKA (reference sequence). The CDR3 runs to 11 residues. V was cut by 2 bases and J by 5 bases, with 6 bases left in between. The CDR3 sequence: CSARWRTEAFF. DNA of the CDR3: TGCAGTGCTAGATGGCGGACTGAAGCTTTCTTT.

The gene calls are TRBV5-4 and TRBJ2-7; 7 nucleotides agree with TRBD1. This CDR3 is built from 15 residues. J lost 2 bases, V lost 4 bases, and 9 bases had no gene match. Germline V CDR1 and CDR2: SGHNT, YYREEE (reference sequence). This chain's CDR3 is CASSPGQQPTYEQYF. The CDR3, as DNA: TGTGCCAGCAGCCCGGGACAGCAACCCACCTACGAGCAGTACTTC.

The chain couples TRBV4-1 to TRBJ1-2; D unclear. Germline CDR1 is MGHRA and CDR2 is YSYEKL. V was clipped by 7 bases and J by 1 base, with 16 bases between them. The CDR3 is 15 residues long. The CDR3 coding sequence is TGCGCCAGCACCGGGAGAGGCCGTTTTAACTATGGCTACACCTTC. It codes for CASTGRGRFNYGYTF.

V gene TRBV18 combines with J gene TRBJ2-3, with D possibly called TRBD1 or TRBD2 (5 bases each). Germline loops: CDR1 KGHSH, CDR2 LQKENI. The V and J ends lost 6 bases and 7 bases respectively, with 11 bases between them. The CDR3 has 12 residues. The CDR3 loop reads CASSLGTNTQYF. The CDR3 DNA reads as TGTGCCAGCTCCCTAGGGACCAATACGCAGTATTTT.

The chain uses TRBV25-1 and TRBJ2-7; 9 bases match TRBD2. The ends lost 4 bases at V and 5 bases at J; junction bases unmatched: 9. The germline CDR1 and CDR2 sequences are MGHDK and SYGVNS. The CDR3 has 15 residues. CDR3 sequence reads: CASSGIKLAGNEQYF. CDR3 in DNA: TGTGCCAGCAGTGGGATTAAACTAGCGGGTAACGAGCAGTACTTC.

J is TRBJ1-1 and V is TRBV4-1; D is unclear. Trimming stripped 0 bases from V and 10 bases from J, with 18 bases between. The CDR3 totals 15 residues. Germline CDR1 reads MGHRA; CDR2 reads YSYEKL. For the CDR3, the DNA is TGCGCCAGCAGCCAAGAGGCCCTGACCATAGCAGGAGCTTTCTTT. Translation gives CASSQEALTIAGAFF.

The chain recombines TRBV2 with TRBJ2-1; a possible D gene is TRBD2 (6 bases). The CDR3 is 14 residues long. Germline V gene data show CDR1 as SNHLY and CDR2 as FYNNEI. V shed 7 bases and J shed 2 bases, with 12 bases lying between them. The DNA of the CDR3 is TGTGCCAGCATGGGGATAGCGGCCTACAATGAGCAGTTCTTC. It codes for CASMGIAAYNEQFF.

This chain joins TRBV19 and TRBJ1-5, with D tentatively TRBD1 (6 bases). Per germline, CDR1 LNHDA and CDR2 SQIVND (reference sequence). The V end lost 3 bases, the J end lost 7 bases, and 13 bases lay between the germline ends. This CDR3 has 14 amino acids. The CDR3 loop reads CASSIIQGFQPQHF. As DNA, the CDR3 is TGTGCCAGTAGTATTATACAGGGTTTCCAGCCCCAGCATTTT.

This chain connects TRBV6-2 or TRBV6-3 to TRBJ1-4; D is uncertain. Trimming left V 0 bases short and J 5 bases short, with 10 bases between. The CDR3 is made up of 15 amino acids. Germline CDR1 and CDR2: MNHEY and SVGEGT. In nucleotides, the CDR3 is TGTGCCAGCAGTTACTCGATGGAGAGGAATGAAAAACTGTTTTTT. It codes for CASSYSMERNEKLFF.

The chain is built from TRBV6-6 and TRBJ2-3; 8 bases line up with TRBD2. CDR1 and CDR2 from the germline V gene are MNHNY and SVGAGI (reference sequence). The CDR3 runs to 14 residues. V shed 10 bases, J shed 3 bases, and the junction held 9 bases outside the gene matches. The CDR3 is CATGAGLVTDTQYF. CDR3 in DNA: TGTGCCACCGGCGCGGGACTAGTAACAGATACGCAGTATTTT.

This clone was recorded only once. V is TRBV12-3 or TRBV12-4 and J is TRBJ2-7; D is ambiguous. This CDR3 comprises 12 residues. Trimming cost V 7 bases and J 5 bases, with 12 bases left between them. This CDR3 is CASTKTGNEQYF. For the CDR3, the DNA is TGTGCCAGCACTAAGACTGGCAACGAGCAGTACTTC.

The V and J genes are TRBV27 and TRBJ1-6; D might be TRBD1 (5 bases). The germline V gene has CDR1 MNHEY and CDR2 SMNVEV (reference sequence). The germline V and J ends were trimmed by 2 bases and 8 bases, with 7 bases remaining between them. This CDR3 has 13 amino acids. The CDR3 sequence: CASSLGTHSPLHF. The CDR3 DNA reads TGTGCCAGCAGTTTAGGGACCCATTCACCCCTCCACTTT.

V and J are TRBV19 and TRBJ1-4, with 10 bases lining up with TRBD1. J gave up 5 bases and V 8 bases, and 8 bases lay outside the gene matches. The germline V gene encodes CDR1 LNHDA and CDR2 SQIVND (reference sequence). The CDR3 contains 15 residues. The CDR3 region has the DNA TGTGCCAGTGGAGGACTGGGACAGGGGAATGAAAAACTGTTTTTT. Protein sequence: CASGGLGQGNEKLFF.

This clone was seen more than once but under ten times. The chain is built from TRBV27 and TRBJ2-7, with 13 bases that match TRBD2. CDR1 and CDR2 (germline): MNHEY, SMNVEV (reference sequence). The CDR3 extends over 17 amino acids. V lost 5 bases, J lost 2 bases, and 9 bases stayed unmatched. The CDR3 here is CASSPWTSGGHTYEQYF. The CDR3, as DNA: TGTGCCAGCAGTCCCTGGACTAGCGGGGGTCATACCTACGAGCAGTACTTC.

The chain joins TRBV21-1 to TRBJ2-1; the table's D call, TRBD1, was not checked against the DNA. TRBV21-1 has pseudogene status. CDR3 length: 21 residues. The CDR3 reads CASSTKGPRDRGQRAPNEQFF. The CDR3 DNA reads as TGTGCCAGCAGCACCAAGGGCCCCCGGGACAGGGGGCAAAGGGCCCCCAATGAGCAGTTCTTC.

The V call is TRBV4-2, the J call TRBJ1-2; no clear D. Between the trimmed V and J ends, which lost 0 bases and 12 bases, there was a span of 11 bases. The CDR3 contains 12 residues. Germline V gene lookup returns CDR1 LGHNA and CDR2 YNFKEQ. Written as DNA, the CDR3 is TGTGCCAGCAGCCAAGATCTCACGGGTCACACCTTC. This translates into CASSQDLTGHTF.

The chain has TRBV7-2 and TRBJ2-6; no clear D. V was pared by 5 bases and J by 4 bases, with 9 bases between. The CDR3 consists of 14 residues. Germline CDR1 SGHTA, CDR2 FQGNSA. The CDR3 loop is CASSNPGGANVLTF. The CDR3 nucleotides read TGTGCCAGCAGCAACCCCGGGGGGGCCAACGTCCTGACTTTC.

This chain uses TRBV7-9 with TRBJ2-1; the match to TRBD1 covers 9 bases. Losses at the gene ends were 5 bases for V and 8 bases for J; bases not matched to a gene: 7. The CDR3 loop spans 14 amino acids. In germline, CDR1 is SEHNR, CDR2 FQNEAQ (reference sequence). The CDR3 loop is CASSPRDRVDEQFF. In DNA, the CDR3 is TGTGCCAGCAGCCCCCGGGACAGGGTGGATGAGCAGTTCTTC.

The chain employs TRBV15 and TRBJ1-2, with D possibly matching TRBD1 (6 bases). CDR3 length: 13 residues. The germline V gene encodes CDR1 LNHNV and CDR2 YYDKDF (reference sequence). Deletions cut 8 bases from V and 4 bases from J, with 14 bases between. CDR3 sequence reads: CATYRAWVYGYTF. CDR3 nucleotide sequence: TGTGCCACCTACAGGGCCTGGGTCTATGGCTACACCTTC.

In regard to this clone: One end of the junction does not line up with germline, which may come from a read error. The genes are TRBV6-2 or TRBV6-3 and TRBJ2-1; the D gene is possibly TRBD2 (6 bases). Germline values: CDR1 MNHEY, CDR2 SVGEGT. The CDR3 totals 15 residues. The CDR3 spells CASSSLAGSYNEQFF. The CDR3 nucleotides are TGTGCTAGCAGTTCTCTCGCGGGGTCCTACAATGAGCAGTTCTTC.

The chain uses TRBV15 and TRBJ2-7; 9 nucleotides agree with TRBD2. The V segment lost 5 bases and the J segment 3 bases; nucleotides outside the gene matches: 8. Germline loops: CDR1 LNHNV, CDR2 YYDKDF (reference sequence). This CDR3 has 15 residues. The CDR3 is CATSGGSSGSYEQYF. In DNA, the CDR3 is TGTGCCACCAGCGGTGGTAGTAGCGGGAGCTACGAGCAGTACTTC. Complete variable domain (other parts from reference TRBV15 and TRBJ2-7): DAMVIQNPRYQVTQFGKPVTLSCSQTLNHNVMYWYQQKSSQAPKLLFHYYDKDFNNEADTPDNFQSRRPNTSFCFLDIRSPGLGDTAMYLCATSGGSSGSYEQYFGPGTRLTVT.

The chain uses TRBV9 and TRBJ2-1; 10 bases match TRBD2. CDR3 length: 19 residues. Germline V gene data show CDR1 as SGDLS and CDR2 as YYNGEE. V was pared by 0 bases and J by 3 bases, with 12 bases of the junction left unmatched. The CDR3 loop reads CASSVDPPVTSGIYNEQFF. CDR3 nucleotides: TGTGCCAGCAGCGTAGACCCCCCGGTAACTAGCGGGATCTACAATGAGCAGTTCTTC.

The chain combines TRBV29-1 with TRBJ1-2, with TRBD1 matching 9 bases. Trimming took 5 bases from V and 2 from J; bases not matched to a gene: 12. CDR3 size: 16 residues. From germline, CDR1 is SQVTM and CDR2 ANQGSEA. CDR3 DNA sequence: TGCAGCGTTCATGGAACCGGGACAGGGTTGAACTATGGCTACACCTTC. Residues: CSVHGTGTGLNYGYTF.

The chain uses TRBV7-3 and TRBJ2-2, with D perhaps TRBD1 (6 bases). Germline-derived CDR1 and CDR2 are SGHTA and FQGTGA. The CDR3 totals 14 residues. V lost 2 bases, J lost 6 bases, and 10 bases lay in between. The CDR3 nucleotides are TGTGCCAGCAGCTTACGAGGGGGTTCCGGGGAGCTGTTTTTT. As protein: CASSLRGGSGELFF. The full variable domain, with the rest looked up from reference TRBV7-3 and TRBJ2-2, is GAGVSQTPSNKVTEKGKYVELRCDPISGHTALYWYRQSLGQGPEFLIYFQGTGAADDSGLPNDRFFAVRPEGSVSTLKIQRTERGDSAVYLCASSLRGGSGELFFGEGSRLTVL.

The chain carries TRBV27 and TRBJ2-1; D is unclear. Between the trimmed V and J ends, which lost 5 bases and 8 bases, there was a span of 22 bases. Looked up from germline, CDR1 is MNHEY and CDR2 is SMNVEV (reference sequence). CDR3 length equals 16 residues. Here the CDR3 reads CASSPIRTWPTDEQFF. The CDR3 coding sequence is TGTGCCAGCAGTCCCATAAGGACCTGGCCGACGGATGAGCAGTTCTTC.

The chain combines TRBV5-1 with TRBJ2-1; D might be TRBD2 (5 bases). CDR3 length: 15 residues. Germline CDR1 SGHRS, CDR2 YFSETQ. Trimming removed 4 bases from V and 4 bases from J, with 15 bases in between. The CDR3: CASSLPGSGYNEQFF. The CDR3, as DNA: TGCGCCAGCAGCCTCCCCGGGTCGGGATACAATGAGCAGTTCTTC.

The rearrangement joins TRBV11-2 to TRBJ2-5; D not resolved. The CDR3 is made up of 13 amino acids. Germline values: CDR1 SGHAT, CDR2 FQNNGV. V gave up 0 bases and J gave up 4 bases, with 6 bases separating them. The CDR3 DNA is TGTGCCAGCAGCTTAGAGTTCAGAGAGACCCAGTACTTC. Translation gives CASSLEFRETQYF.

The chain is built from TRBV7-9 and TRBJ2-7; the D is unclear. CDR1 and CDR2 from the germline V gene are SEHNR and FQNEAQ (reference sequence). The V end was cut by 5 bases, the J end by 7 bases, with 15 bases between. This CDR3 is 13 amino acids long. The CDR3 nucleotides are TGTGCCAGCAGCCCGACAATCGAGAAGGAGCAGTACTTC. Amino acids: CASSPTIEKEQYF.

The chain uses TRBV19 and TRBJ2-3; 8 positions agree with TRBD1. J gave up 1 base and V 3 bases, and 9 bases lay outside the gene matches. This CDR3 has 17 amino acids. Germline CDR1 reads LNHDA; CDR2 reads SQIVND (reference sequence). CDR3 protein: CASSIQTGVIGTDTQYF. The CDR3 coding sequence is TGTGCCAGTAGTATTCAGACAGGGGTCATAGGCACAGATACGCAGTATTTT.

V gene TRBV29-1 combines with J gene TRBJ2-1, with D hard to call. V lost 3 bases to trimming and J lost 6 bases, with 6 bases between them. This CDR3 has 11 amino acids. CDR1 is SQVTM and CDR2 is ANQGSEA in the germline V gene. The CDR3 reads CSVESTNEQFF. CDR3 nucleotides: TGCAGCGTTGAGAGTACCAATGAGCAGTTCTTC.